These T cell receptor beta chains were read from a single sample in a study of blood T cells in healthy people across ages. Each CDR3 protein is one row after TCRdb ran MiXCR on the 5' RACE reads. This table has some 790,000 distinct CDR3 sequences, less than 35% appearing once. Sequenced sample: blood. The receptors here all came from an elderly woman in good health. The CDR3 runs from the conserved cysteine through the conserved F or W. A D gene is named only where the DNA matches it firmly.

V gene	J gene	D gene	CDR3 protein
TRBV5-5	TRBJ2-7	-	CASSFTGGGYEQYF
TRBV7-6	TRBJ2-3	-	CASSAGLQPPDTQYF
TRBV6-1	TRBJ2-3	TRBD2	CATSEEVAGGRLTDTQYF
TRBV3-1	TRBJ1-6	-	CASSLSQGISPLHF
TRBV12-3/TRBV12-4	TRBJ2-3	-	CASSQVVLADTQYF
TRBV7-9	-	TRBD2	CASSRRTSGGDEQYF
TRBV7-9	TRBJ1-4	-	CASSFPPGGRWGELFF
TRBV30	TRBJ1-3	-	CAWGKTAYQISGNTIYF
TRBV20-1	TRBJ2-5	-	CSVSRQETQYF
TRBV7-9	TRBJ1-4	-	CASSLELTGGKLFF
TRBV4-3	TRBJ1-2	-	CASSQDRISYGYTF
TRBV7-8	TRBJ1-1	-	CASSLGRRNTEAFF
TRBV2	TRBJ2-5	TRBD1	CASTLDRGGQYF
TRBV18	TRBJ2-1	TRBD2	CASSPGTSGRYNEQFF
TRBV7-8	TRBJ1-4	TRBD1	CASSSRTGRTNEKLFF
TRBV15	TRBJ2-5	TRBD2	CATSTSGVGTQYF
TRBV29-1	TRBJ1-1	-	CSVEEAMNTEAFF
TRBV5-4	TRBJ2-1	-	CASSLSLGDKNEQFF
TRBV30	TRBJ1-4	TRBD1	CAWSYNRGNNEKLFF
TRBV2	TRBJ2-5	-	CASRPGPGSYQETQYF
TRBV14	TRBJ1-2	-	CASSQDWRGYTF
TRBV20-1	TRBJ2-6	TRBD1	CSARTGTGSSGASVLTF
TRBV30	TRBJ2-7	-	CAWSPSGYEQYF
TRBV7-9	TRBJ2-5	-	CASSLRGQGTQYF
TRBV7-2	TRBJ2-3	TRBD1	CASSPTGGTDTQYF
TRBV4-1	TRBJ2-1	-	CASSQYDRGENEQFF
TRBV6-5	TRBJ2-1	TRBD1	CASRGQARTPYNEQFF
TRBV29-1	TRBJ2-5	-	CSVDGGLQETQYF
TRBV6-5	TRBJ2-2	TRBD1	CASGGQGAITRELFF
TRBV7-2	TRBJ2-7	-	CASSPQEVSYERYF
TRBV9	TRBJ1-1	-	CAGTPRWGSNTEAFF
TRBV28	TRBJ1-4	-	CASSFAEKLFF
TRBV9	TRBJ2-5	-	CASSVTGTQETQYF
TRBV29-1	-	-	CSVGRRRNIQETQFF
TRBV11-2	TRBJ2-2	TRBD1	CASSTNRGDTGELFF
TRBV7-9	TRBJ1-5	-	CASSLSSSNQPQHF
TRBV12-3/TRBV12-4	TRBJ2-5	-	CASSFMLDQETQYF
TRBV2	TRBJ2-7	-	CASSVDKNRFYEQYF
TRBV7-2	TRBJ2-1	-	CASSLALGSYNEQFF
TRBV28	TRBJ1-1	-	CASSLQQTRSGTEAFF
TRBV7-9	TRBJ1-2	TRBD1	CASSDRDRAGYTF
TRBV20-1	TRBJ1-3	-	CSASQQPLSGNTIYF
TRBV10-2	TRBJ1-5	TRBD1	CASSDRTGGNQPQHF
TRBV9	TRBJ2-7	TRBD2	CASSGAVAGSNEQYF
TRBV5-1	TRBJ1-4	TRBD1	CASSSGQVNEKLFF
TRBV20-1	TRBJ2-2	-	CSARSDSGGELFF
TRBV6-1	TRBJ1-6	-	CASDQQNNSPLHF
TRBV12-3/TRBV12-4	TRBJ1-5	TRBD1	CASSLRGTVVQPQHF
TRBV7-2	TRBJ1-3	-	CASSLMEYSGNTIYF
TRBV5-1	TRBJ1-6	TRBD1	CASREPGQGSNSPLHF
TRBV20-1	TRBJ1-3	-	CSATGLSRSGNTIYF
TRBV5-1	TRBJ2-1	-	CASSILEHEQFF
TRBV19	TRBJ2-5	-	CASSIAHSQETQYF
TRBV7-9	TRBJ1-4	TRBD1	CASSSYGTGEKEKLFF
TRBV15	TRBJ2-7	-	CATSRAGSYAYEQYF
TRBV5-1	TRBJ2-5	TRBD1	CASSLAPSGGEETQYF
TRBV5-4	TRBJ2-2	TRBD1	CASSLGDRPTGELFF
TRBV7-2	TRBJ1-1	TRBD1	CASSTRRTGDTEAFF
TRBV12-3/TRBV12-4	TRBJ1-1	TRBD1	CASTRTGRRNTEAFF